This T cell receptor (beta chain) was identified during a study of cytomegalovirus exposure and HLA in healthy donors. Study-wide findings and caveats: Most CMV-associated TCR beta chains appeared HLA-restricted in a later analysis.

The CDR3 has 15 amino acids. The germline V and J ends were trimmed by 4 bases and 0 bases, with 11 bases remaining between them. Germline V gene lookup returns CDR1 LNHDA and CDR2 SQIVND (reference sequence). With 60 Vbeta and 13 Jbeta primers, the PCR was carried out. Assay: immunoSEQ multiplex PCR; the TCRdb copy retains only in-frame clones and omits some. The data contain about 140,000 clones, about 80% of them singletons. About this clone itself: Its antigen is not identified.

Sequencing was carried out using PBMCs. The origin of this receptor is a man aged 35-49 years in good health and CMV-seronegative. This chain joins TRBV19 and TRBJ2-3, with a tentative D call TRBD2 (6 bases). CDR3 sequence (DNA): TGTGCCAGTAGTACGGGGGACTCGAGCACAGATACGCAGTATTTT. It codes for CASSTGDSSTDTQYF.